A selection of T cell receptor beta chains follows, all from one sample in a study of response to subunit inactivated influenza vaccine. Each CDR3 protein gets one entry after TCRdb re-called the RT-PCR reads with MiXCR. The sample yields hundreds of thousands of distinct CDR3 sequences, less than 20% seen once. Sequencing used PBMCs from blood, obtained around 5 days after vaccination. The receptors derive from a man aged 50 to 60 who received an inactivated influenza vaccine. Both conserved end residues are part of each CDR3. The D gene is left open where the match is weak. Size is stated for part of the rows, as once, few or many counts, or as a class when the clone is expanded.

>TRBV29-1|TRBJ2-5|many|TRBD1
CSVDQGVETQYF
TGCAGCGTTGACCAGGGGGTAGAGACCCAGTACTTC
>TRBV6-5|TRBJ1-6|NA|TRBD1
CASSYASRGNGNSPLHF
TGTGCCAGCAGTTACGCTAGCAGGGGGAACGGCAATTCACCCCTCCACTTT
>TRBV25-1|TRBJ1-3|few|NA
CASRSGRSSGNTIYF
TGTGCCAGCAGGTCGGGCAGGAGCTCTGGAAACACCATATATTTT
>TRBV4-2|TRBJ1-2|NA|NA
CASIPPDKAYGYTF
TGTGCCAGCATCCCTCCCGACAAGGCCTATGGGTACACCTTC
>TRBV11-1|TRBJ2-4|NA|TRBD2
CASSRGTSGRRENIQYF
TGTGCCAGCAGCCGCGGGACTAGCGGGAGAAGGGAAAACATTCAGTACTTC
>TRBV12-3/TRBV12-4|TRBJ2-7|few|TRBD2
CASSPHGTSISYEQYF
TGTGCCAGCAGCCCCCATGGGACTAGCATTTCCTACGAGCAGTACTTC
>TRBV19|TRBJ2-7|NA|NA
CASSIPLGREISYEQYF
TGTGCCAGTAGTATCCCCCTGGGAAGGGAAATCTCCTACGAGCAGTACTTC
>TRBV5-1|TRBJ2-3|few|NA
CASSSTGTSSSTDTQYF
TGCGCCAGCAGTTCTACCGGGACTTCAAGTAGCACAGATACGCAGTATTTT
>TRBV20-1|TRBJ2-3|few|NA
CSVIALSGTDTQYF
TGCAGTGTAATAGCGCTTTCTGGCACAGATACGCAGTATTTT
>TRBV12-3/TRBV12-4|TRBJ1-5|few|NA
CASSLGEPQHF
TGTGCCAGCAGTTTAGGGGAGCCCCAGCATTTT
>TRBV28|TRBJ2-3|NA|TRBD2
CASSLRRTSGILFTDTQYF
TGTGCCAGCAGCCTACGGAGGACTAGCGGGATACTCTTCACAGATACGCAGTATTTT
>TRBV29-1|TRBJ2-7|many|NA
CSVGSFYEQYF
TGCAGCGTTGGATCGTTTTACGAGCAGTACTTC
>TRBV7-2|TRBJ2-5|NA|NA
CASSLLDRGQREETQYF
TGTGCCAGCAGCTTGTTGGATAGGGGCCAAAGGGAAGAGACCCAGTACTTC
>TRBV29-1|TRBJ2-7|NA|TRBD2
CSVEGRRGEYEQYF
TGCAGCGTTGAAGGCCGCCGGGGGGAGTACGAGCAGTACTTC
>TRBV3-1|TRBJ2-1|NA|TRBD2
CASSQAGTSGIVSYNEQFF
TGTGCCAGCAGCCAAGCTGGGACTAGCGGGATAGTTTCCTACAATGAGCAGTTCTTC
>TRBV12-3/TRBV12-4|TRBJ2-1|NA|NA
CASTIRRSLGGANEQFF
TGTGCCAGCACTATACGAAGGAGCTTAGGGGGTGCCAATGAGCAGTTCTTC
>TRBV15|TRBJ2-7|few|NA
CATSRAQGGYEQYF
TGTGCCACCAGCAGAGCTCAGGGTGGGTACGAGCAGTACTTC
>TRBV20-1|TRBJ2-5|NA|TRBD1
CSAREIRDRGETQYF
TGCAGTGCTAGAGAAATCCGGGACAGGGGTGAGACCCAGTACTTC
>TRBV2|TRBJ2-3|few|TRBD2
CASIGGYTDTQYF
TGTGCCAGCATCGGGGGGTACACAGATACGCAGTATTTT
>TRBV5-5|TRBJ1-5|NA|NA
CASSLRGDSNQPQHF
TGTGCCAGCAGCCTCAGAGGGGATAGCAATCAGCCCCAGCATTTT
>TRBV25-1|TRBJ2-5|few|NA
CASSAGMGVGETQYF
TGTGCCAGCAGTGCAGGGATGGGGGTCGGGGAGACCCAGTACTTC
>TRBV2|TRBJ2-1|NA|NA
CASSEGLRLYNEQFF
TGTGCCAGCAGTGAAGGACTCCGACTCTACAATGAGCAGTTCTTC
>TRBV12-3/TRBV12-4|TRBJ2-1|few|NA
CASTPGHPSYNEQFF
TGTGCCAGCACCCCGGGACACCCCTCCTACAATGAGCAGTTCTTC
>TRBV6-6|TRBJ2-5|few|NA
CASNRTPQETQYF
TGTGCCAGCAATAGGACTCCCCAAGAGACCCAGTACTTC
>TRBV4-1|TRBJ2-3|NA|NA
CASSQDRVEDTQYF
TGCGCCAGCAGCCAAGATCGAGTAGAGGATACGCAGTATTTT
>TRBV7-9|TRBJ2-1|few|NA
CASSLAEVPSAEQFF
TGTGCCAGCAGCTTAGCGGAGGTCCCTAGCGCTGAGCAGTTCTTC
>TRBV6-1|TRBJ2-5|NA|TRBD1
CASSRTSGQGGETQYF
TGTGCCAGCAGCAGAACGTCCGGACAGGGAGGAGAGACCCAGTACTTC
>TRBV7-9|TRBJ2-1|few|TRBD2
CASSASSGGYNEQFF
TGTGCCAGCAGCGCCTCTAGCGGGGGATACAATGAGCAGTTCTTC
>TRBV3-1|TRBJ2-1|many|TRBD2
CASSQDPGLIYNEQFF
TGTGCCAGCAGCCAAGATCCGGGACTAATATACAATGAGCAGTTCTTC
>TRBV5-1|TRBJ2-1|many|NA
CASSLEGGNEQFF
TGTGCCAGCAGCTTAGAAGGGGGCAATGAGCAGTTCTTC
>TRBV11-2|TRBJ2-1|few|TRBD2
CASSPSSGSGSYNEQFF
TGTGCCAGCAGTCCCTCTAGCGGGAGTGGATCCTACAATGAGCAGTTCTTC
>TRBV12-3/TRBV12-4|TRBJ1-3|many|NA
CASRPSLLLSGNTIYF
TGTGCCAGCAGACCCTCCCTTTTGCTCTCTGGAAACACCATATATTTT